Listed below are T cell receptor beta chains from one sample, sequenced in a study of OX40 agonist ivuxolimab in advanced cancers. The repertoire was sequenced with immunoSEQ multiplex PCR; TCRdb's copy has only in-frame clones and lacks some. This sample has about 100,000 clones, with around 91% found just once. The source material was CD4+ or CD8+ T cells sorted from blood, sampled in a trial of the OX40 agonist ivuxolimab. These receptors originate from an adult with an advanced solid tumor such as melanoma, head and neck, liver or kidney cancer. Each CDR3 is given with its conserved first and last residue. Each record gives: clone size, V gene, D gene, J gene, CDR3 protein, CDR3 DNA. D genes are given only for firm matches. Size is omitted from some rows. Given values are once, few, many or a class for expanded clones.

NA	TRBV5-6	TRBD1	TRBJ2-7	CASSMGRGRQEQYF	TGTGCCAGCAGTATGGGCAGGGGGCGCCAGGAGCAGTACTTC
few	TRBV30	NA	TRBJ1-1	CAWSLGEWNTEAFF	TGTGCCTGGAGTCTCGGGGAATGGAACACTGAAGCTTTCTTT
NA	TRBV2	NA	TRBJ2-1	CASSGDRSYNGQFF	TGTGCCAGCAGTGGTGATCGCTCCTACAATGGGCAGTTCTTC
once	TRBV6-5	TRBD1	TRBJ1-2	CADSQGGSYTF	TGTGCCGATTCCCAGGGGGGAAGCTACACCTTC
NA	TRBV15	NA	TRBJ1-1	CATSRDEVVTEAFF	TGTGCCACCAGCAGAGACGAGGTGGTAACTGAAGCTTTCTTT
NA	TRBV29-1	NA	TRBJ2-1	CSVDPAGLYNEQFF	TGCAGCGTTGACCCCGCGGGTTTGTACAATGAGCAGTTCTTC
NA	TRBV19	NA	TRBJ1-5	CASSIGWGGSNQPQHF	TGTGCCAGTAGTATAGGGTGGGGTGGGAGCAATCAGCCCCAGCATTTT
NA	TRBV30	NA	TRBJ1-3	CAWSVARGGGNTIYF	TGTGCCTGGAGTGTAGCCAGGGGAGGGGGAAACACCATATATTTT
NA	TRBV6-6	NA	TRBJ1-1	CASSPNTEAFF	TGTGCCAGCAGTCCTAACACTGAAGCTTTCTTT
NA	TRBV18	TRBD1	TRBJ1-5	CASSVGQVSNQPQHF	TGTGCCAGCTCGGTCGGACAGGTTAGCAATCAGCCCCAGCATTTT
NA	TRBV5-4	TRBD2	TRBJ2-3	CASSGGTGGPIDTQYF	TGTGCCAGCAGCGGGGGTACGGGAGGGCCGATAGATACGCAGTATTTT